The 7 T cell receptor beta chains in this list originate from one sample, sequenced in a study of OX40 agonist ivuxolimab in advanced cancers. Receptors were amplified or captured by the immunoSEQ multiplex PCR assay. TCRdb took over this immuneACCESS table, retaining in-frame rearrangements with V and J assigned. Such tables are incomplete; in checked studies, under half of the missing clones stem from an unresolved V gene, and the remainder is unexplained. This sample lists about 69,000 clones; 85% to 90% were detected once. The leading ten clones occupy about 6% of the sample. Source: CD4+ or CD8+ T cells sorted from blood, taken in a trial of the OX40 agonist ivuxolimab. The source of these receptors is an adult with an advanced solid tumor such as melanoma, head and neck, liver or kidney cancer.

This clone was recorded once. This chain links TRBV7-8 with TRBJ2-1; 9 bases are shared with TRBD2. CDR1 is SGHVS, CDR2 FQNEAQ, per germline. The CDR3 contains 16 residues. V gave up 5 bases and J gave up 6 bases; unmatched junction bases: 11. The CDR3 nucleotides are TGTGCCAGCAGCCCCCATAGCGGGAGCTCAAGCAATGAGCAGTTCTTC. Its protein is CASSPHSGSSSNEQFF.

The chain employs TRBV21-1 and TRBJ1-2. TRBV21-1 is tagged as a pseudogene. This CDR3 spans 16 amino acids. CDR3 in amino acids: CASSKASGPINYGYTF. The CDR3 region has the DNA TGTGCCAGCAGCAAAGCTTCTGGACCGATTAACTATGGCTACACCTTC.

This chain uses TRBV29-1 with TRBJ2-3; no clear D gene. The V gene lost 6 bases and the J gene lost 5 bases, with 12 bases spanning the gap. The CDR3 has 12 residues. Germline V gene data show CDR1 as SQVTM and CDR2 as ANQGSEA. DNA for the CDR3: TGCAGCGTGGTAGGAGTGGAAGATACGCAGTATTTT. It is translated as CSVVGVEDTQYF.

V gene TRBV29-1 combines with J gene TRBJ1-1, with 7 bases matching TRBD1. The V gene end was trimmed by 6 bases and the J gene end by 1 base; junction bases not matched to a gene: 20. Looked up from germline, CDR1 is SQVTM and CDR2 is ANQGSEA. The CDR3 runs 18 residues. The CDR3 spells CSVGSVGQLRRGNTEAFF. CDR3 bases: TGCAGCGTGGGGAGTGTGGGACAGCTAAGAAGGGGGAACACTGAAGCTTTCTTT. Using reference TRBV29-1 and TRBJ1-1 for the parts outside the CDR3, the full variable domain is SAVISQKPSRDICQRGTSLTIQCQVDSQVTMMFWYRQQPGQSLTLIATANQGSEATYESGFVIDKFPISRPNLTFSTLTVSNMSPEDSSIYLCSVGSVGQLRRGNTEAFFGQGTRLTVV.

V usage is TRBV13 and J usage is TRBJ2-7; 10 nucleotides match TRBD2. V lost 0 bases, J lost 3 bases, and 2 bases stayed unmatched. Germline V gives CDR1 PRHDT, CDR2 FYEKMQ (reference sequence). The CDR3 extends over 15 amino acids. Here the CDR3 reads CASSLGLAGVYEQYF. In DNA, the CDR3 is TGTGCCAGCAGCTTAGGGCTAGCGGGAGTCTACGAGCAGTACTTC.

The J gene is TRBJ2-1, the V gene TRBV12-5; TRBD2 might be the D (6 bases). CDR3 size: 16 residues. Germline CDR1 is LGHNT and CDR2 is FRNRAP. The germline V and J ends were trimmed by 0 bases and 4 bases, with 13 bases remaining between them. The CDR3 DNA is TGTGCTAGTGGTTTGGTAGTGGGGGGACCTTACAATGAGCAGTTCTTC. Its translation: CASGLVVGGPYNEQFF.

This chain connects TRBV7-9 to TRBJ2-1; D unresolved. Germline values: CDR1 SEHNR, CDR2 FQNEAQ (reference sequence). This CDR3 comprises 12 residues. Between the trimmed V and J ends, which lost 1 base and 5 bases, there was a span of 3 bases. The CDR3 reads CASSLGHNEQFF. The CDR3 DNA is TGTGCCAGCAGCTTAGGACACAATGAGCAGTTCTTC.